This TCR beta chain was captured in a study of identical twins. The study, taken as a whole, reports: Models underestimated TCR alpha sharing (out-of-frame) in monozygotic twins.

The length of the CDR3 is 15 residues. CDR1 is SGDLS, CDR2 YYNGEE, per germline. V shed 5 bases and J shed 6 bases, with 18 bases lying between them. Unique molecular identifiers were present on the cDNA, which also gained a universal primer site by template switching. TCRdb ran MiXCR on the 5' RACE reads and lists one entry per CDR3 protein. The data show hundreds of thousands of distinct CDR3 sequences, roughly 20% seen once. This clonotype showed up many times. The antigen is unknown. These same records also appear under a second study, on T cells expressing NK-cell markers. That publication notes: It was sorted CD3+CD56+NKG2C+, CD3+CD56+NKG2C- and CD3+CD56-NKG2C+ T cells that supplied the TCR beta repertoires. CD8+ T cells in a handful of donors included dominant NKG2C+ clonotypes at about 1.0-8%.

This clonotype originated in a woman younger than 30 in good health. The sequenced material came from PBMCs. The chain links TRBV9 to TRBJ2-1, with D possibly TRBD2 on 6 matching bases. The DNA for the CDR3 is TGTGCCAGCAGTTCAGCCGGGACTCCCTCCAATGAGCAGTTCTTC. Translated, it gives CASSSAGTPSNEQFF. The full variable domain, its missing parts supplied by reference TRBV9 and TRBJ2-1, is DSGVTQTPKHLITATGQRVTLRCSPRSGDLSVYWYQQSLDQGLQFLIQYYNGEERAKGNILERFSAQQFPDLHSELNLSSLELGDSALYFCASSSAGTPSNEQFFGPGTRLTVL.